Following are 5 T cell receptor beta chains from one sample sequenced in a study of CD8+ T cells in alopecia areata. Extraction of RNA preceded its reverse transcription into cDNA, which served as the sequencing template. Assay used: immunoSEQ multiplex PCR; TCRdb lists only in-frame clones, some missing. The data hold over 150,000 clones, with roughly 59% observed a single time. The material was CD4+ T cells sorted from blood, obtained at week 0. The receptors originated from a human donor with alopecia areata.

The V call is TRBV30, the J call TRBJ2-2; TRBD2 matches at 7 bases. The CDR3 consists of 11 residues. Germline V gives CDR1 GTSNPN, CDR2 SVGIG (reference sequence). The V and J ends lost 6 bases and 5 bases, in that order; junction bases with no gene match: 0. CDR3 amino acids: CACGRTGELFF. CDR3 coding DNA: TGTGCCTGCGGGAGGACCGGGGAGCTGTTTTTT.

The rearrangement joins TRBV27 to TRBJ1-6; a weak D match, TRBD1 (6 bases). V was trimmed by 5 bases and J by 5 bases, leaving 16 bases between them. The CDR3 runs 16 residues. Germline CDR1 MNHEY, CDR2 SMNVEV (reference sequence). This chain's CDR3 is CASSGGTVRNNSPLHF. The CDR3 DNA follows: TGTGCCAGCAGTGGGGGCACTGTACGAAATAATTCACCCCTCCACTTT.

The genes are TRBV10-3 and TRBJ2-3; 8 positions agree with TRBD2. This CDR3 spans 15 amino acids. The germline V gene encodes CDR1 ENHRY and CDR2 SYGVKD. J lost 6 bases, V lost 0 bases, and 5 bases had no gene match. The CDR3 sequence is CAISESRTSPDTQYF. DNA for the CDR3: TGTGCCATCAGTGAGTCCAGGACTAGCCCGGATACGCAGTATTTT.

This clone was seen a handful of times. This sequence joins TRBV27 and TRBJ1-2, with D possibly TRBD1 on 5 matching bases. Trimming shortened V by 8 bases and J by 2 bases, and 12 bases separated the two germline ends. The CDR3 is 13 amino acids. CDR1 and CDR2 from the germline V gene are MNHEY and SMNVEV (reference sequence). The CDR3 DNA reads TGTGCCAGCGGGGCAGGGAAAAACTATGGCTACACCTTC. Amino acid sequence: CASGAGKNYGYTF.

V and J are TRBV30 and TRBJ1-2, with 10 bases lining up with TRBD1. The CDR3 extends over 13 amino acids. CDR1 is GTSNPN, CDR2 SVGIG, per germline (reference sequence). Unmatched junction bases numbered 7, after V lost 5 bases and J lost 7 bases. The DNA of the CDR3 is TGTGCCTGGGCTCCCGGGACAGGGGTTGGCTACACCTTC. Translation: CAWAPGTGVGYTF. The full variable domain, its missing parts supplied by reference TRBV30 and TRBJ1-2, is SQTIHQWPATLVQPVGSPLSLECTVEGTSNPNLYWYRQAAGRGLQLLFYSVGIGQISSEVPQNLSASRPQDRQFILSSKKLLLSDSGFYLCAWAPGTGVGYTFGSGTRLTVV.